The clone carrying this TCR beta chain was observed once. Its target is not known. The sample is drawn from a study of radiotherapy plus CTLA-4 blockade in lung cancer. TCRdb's table, derived via immunoSEQ multiplex PCR, lists solely in-frame clones and lacks some. Of around 82,000 clones in the sample, around 87% are singletons; the top ten hold 16%. The CDR3 is 11 amino acids. CDR1 is MNHNY and CDR2 is SVGAGI in the germline V gene (reference sequence). Trimming took 7 bases from V and 4 from J; bases not matched to a gene: 1. Findings and limits, study-wide: Dynamics of early blood T cell clones, together with interferon-beta, were reportedly the best predictors of response.

This receptor was taken from a human donor with non-small cell lung cancer that progressed on radiotherapy plus ipilimumab. The rearrangement uses TRBV6-6 and TRBJ2-7; 7 bases are a match to TRBD2. The input for sequencing was peripheral blood, taken from a patient treated with radiotherapy plus ipilimumab. Here the CDR3 DNA reads TGTGCCAGCACAGCGGGGTACGAGCAGTACTTC. Translation gives CASTAGYEQYF.